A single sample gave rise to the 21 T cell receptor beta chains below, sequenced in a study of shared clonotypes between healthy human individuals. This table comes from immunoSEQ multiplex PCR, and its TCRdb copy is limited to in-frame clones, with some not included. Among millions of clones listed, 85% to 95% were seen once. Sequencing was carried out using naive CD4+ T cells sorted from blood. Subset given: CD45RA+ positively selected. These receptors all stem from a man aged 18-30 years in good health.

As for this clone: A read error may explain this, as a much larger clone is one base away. DNA for the CDR3: TGTGCCAGCAGGGGGACAGGCTCCTACGAGCAGTACTTC. The encoded protein is CASRGTGSYEQYF. V usage is TRBV6-6 and J usage is TRBJ2-7, with 8 bases aligning to TRBD1. Germline values: CDR1 MNHNY, CDR2 SVGAGI (reference sequence). The CDR3 contains 13 residues. V shed 6 bases and J 0 bases; nucleotides not matched to a gene: 1.

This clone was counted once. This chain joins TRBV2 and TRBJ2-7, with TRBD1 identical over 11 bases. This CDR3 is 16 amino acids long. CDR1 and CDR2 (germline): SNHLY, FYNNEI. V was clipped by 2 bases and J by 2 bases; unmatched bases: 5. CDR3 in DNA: TGTGCCAGCAGTGAATGGGACAGGGGGAACGCCTACGAGCAGTACTTC. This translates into CASSEWDRGNAYEQYF. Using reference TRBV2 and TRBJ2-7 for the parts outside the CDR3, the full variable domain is EPEVTQTPSHQVTQMGQEVILRCVPISNHLYFYWYRQILGQKVEFLVSFYNNEISEKSEIFDDQFSVERPDGSNFTLKIRSTKLEDSAMYFCASSEWDRGNAYEQYFGPGTRLTVT.

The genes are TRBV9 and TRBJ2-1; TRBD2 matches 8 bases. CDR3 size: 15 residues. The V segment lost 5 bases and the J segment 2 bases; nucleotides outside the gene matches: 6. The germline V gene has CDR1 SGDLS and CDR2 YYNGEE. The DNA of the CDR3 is TGTGCCAGCAGTAAAGCGGGGGATGCCTACAATGAGCAGTTCTTC. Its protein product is CASSKAGDAYNEQFF.

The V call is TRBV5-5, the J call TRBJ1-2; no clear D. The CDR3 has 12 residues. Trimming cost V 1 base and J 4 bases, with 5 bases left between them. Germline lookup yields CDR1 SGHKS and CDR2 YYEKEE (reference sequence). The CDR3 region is CASSLNSYGYTF. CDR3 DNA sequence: TGTGCCAGCAGCTTGAACAGCTATGGCTACACCTTC.

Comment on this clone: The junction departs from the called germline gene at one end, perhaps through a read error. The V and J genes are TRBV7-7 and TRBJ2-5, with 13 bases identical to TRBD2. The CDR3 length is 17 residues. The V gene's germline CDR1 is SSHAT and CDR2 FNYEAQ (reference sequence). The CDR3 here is CASSRGLAGEYQETQYF. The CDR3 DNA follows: TGTGCTAGCAGCCGAGGACTAGCGGGGGAGTACCAAGAGACCCAGTACTTC.

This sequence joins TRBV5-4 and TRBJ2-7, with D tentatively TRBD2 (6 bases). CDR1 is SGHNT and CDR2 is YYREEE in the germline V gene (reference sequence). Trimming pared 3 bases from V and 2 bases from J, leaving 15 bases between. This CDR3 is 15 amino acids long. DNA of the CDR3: TGTGCCAGCAGCTCCTCGGCGGGGATTCCCTACGAGCAGTACTTC. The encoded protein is CASSSSAGIPYEQYF.

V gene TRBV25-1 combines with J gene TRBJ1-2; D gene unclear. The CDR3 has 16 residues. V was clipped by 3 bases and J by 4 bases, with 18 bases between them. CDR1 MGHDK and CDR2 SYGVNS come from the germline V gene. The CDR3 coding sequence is TGTGCCAGCAGTGATCTTCGAACCGGCACCAGCTATGGCTACACCTTC. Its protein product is CASSDLRTGTSYGYTF.

CDR3 region: CASSRQGLGYEQYF. CDR3 bases: TGTGCCAGCAGCAGACAGGGTCTCGGCTACGAGCAGTACTTC. This chain uses TRBV5-5 with TRBJ2-7; 7 bases are a match to TRBD1. From germline, CDR1 is SGHKS and CDR2 YYEKEE (reference sequence). With 4 bases clipped from V and 3 bases from J, the junction kept 7 bases outside the gene matches. CDR3 length equals 14 residues. Full variable domain (outside the CDR3, taken from reference TRBV5-5 and TRBJ2-7): DAGVTQSPTHLIKTRGQQVTLRCSPISGHKSVSWYQQVLGQGPQFIFQYYEKEERGRGNFPDRFSARQFPNYSSELNVNALLLGDSALYLCASSRQGLGYEQYFGPGTRLTVT.

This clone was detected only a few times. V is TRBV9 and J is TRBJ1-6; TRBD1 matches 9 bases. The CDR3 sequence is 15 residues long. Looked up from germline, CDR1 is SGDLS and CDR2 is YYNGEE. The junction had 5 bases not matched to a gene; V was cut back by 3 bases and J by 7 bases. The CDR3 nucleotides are TGTGCCAGCAGCGGTTACAGGGGGCCCAATTCACCCCTCCACTTT. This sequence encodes CASSGYRGPNSPLHF.

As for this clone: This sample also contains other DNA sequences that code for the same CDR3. The CDR3 protein is CASSSAGGSTDTQYF. DNA for the CDR3: TGTGCCAGCAGCTCCGCAGGGGGAAGCACAGATACGCAGTATTTT. The rearrangement uses TRBV7-9 and TRBJ2-3; TRBD1 agrees at 7 bases. The CDR3 loop spans 15 amino acids. CDR1 and CDR2 (germline): SEHNR, FQNEAQ (reference sequence). J gave up 0 bases and V 4 bases, and 4 bases lay outside the gene matches.

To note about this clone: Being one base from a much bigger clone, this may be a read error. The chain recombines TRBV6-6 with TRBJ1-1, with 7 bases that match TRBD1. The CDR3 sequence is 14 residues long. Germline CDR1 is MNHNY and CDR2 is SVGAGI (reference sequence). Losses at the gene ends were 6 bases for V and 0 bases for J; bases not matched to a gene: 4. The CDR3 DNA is TGTGCCAGCAGCTCCGGACAGGTGAACACTGAAGCTTTCTTT. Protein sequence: CASSSGQVNTEAFF.

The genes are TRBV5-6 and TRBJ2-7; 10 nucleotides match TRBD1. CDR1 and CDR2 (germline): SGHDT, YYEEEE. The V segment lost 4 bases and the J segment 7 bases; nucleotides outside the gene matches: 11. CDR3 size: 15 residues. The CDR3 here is CASSETGTGAREQYF. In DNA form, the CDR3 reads TGTGCCAGCAGCGAGACCGGGACAGGGGCGCGAGAGCAGTACTTC.

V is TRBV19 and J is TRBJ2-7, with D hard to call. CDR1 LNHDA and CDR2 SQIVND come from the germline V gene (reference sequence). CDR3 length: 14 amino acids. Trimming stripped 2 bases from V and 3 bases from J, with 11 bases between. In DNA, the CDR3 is TGTGCCAGTAGTATACGACTCAACGTCTACGAGCAGTACTTC. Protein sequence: CASSIRLNVYEQYF.

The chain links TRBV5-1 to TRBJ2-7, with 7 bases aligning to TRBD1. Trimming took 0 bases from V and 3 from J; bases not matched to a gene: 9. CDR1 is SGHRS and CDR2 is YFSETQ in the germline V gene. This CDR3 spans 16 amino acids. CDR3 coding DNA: TGCGCCAGCAGCTTGGCCCAACAGGGGTCGAACTACGAGCAGTACTTC. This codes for CASSLAQQGSNYEQYF.

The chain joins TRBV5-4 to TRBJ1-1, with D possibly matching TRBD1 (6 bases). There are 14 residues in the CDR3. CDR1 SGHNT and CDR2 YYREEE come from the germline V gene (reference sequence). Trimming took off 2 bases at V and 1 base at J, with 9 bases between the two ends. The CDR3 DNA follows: TGTGCCAGCAGCTTAGACAGGCCGAACACTGAAGCTTTCTTT. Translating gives CASSLDRPNTEAFF.

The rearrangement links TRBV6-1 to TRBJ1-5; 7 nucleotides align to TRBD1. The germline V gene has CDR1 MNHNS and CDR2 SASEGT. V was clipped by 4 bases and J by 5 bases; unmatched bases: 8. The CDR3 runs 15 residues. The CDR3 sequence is CASSADQGGYQPQHF. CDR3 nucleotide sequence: TGTGCCAGCAGTGCGGACCAAGGGGGCTATCAGCCCCAGCATTTT.

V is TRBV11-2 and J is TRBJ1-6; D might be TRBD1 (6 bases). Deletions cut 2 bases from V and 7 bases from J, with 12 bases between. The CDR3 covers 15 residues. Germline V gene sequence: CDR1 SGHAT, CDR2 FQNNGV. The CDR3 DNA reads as TGTGCCAGCAGCTTAAGGGGGAGCCTCAATTCACCCCTCCACTTT. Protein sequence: CASSLRGSLNSPLHF.

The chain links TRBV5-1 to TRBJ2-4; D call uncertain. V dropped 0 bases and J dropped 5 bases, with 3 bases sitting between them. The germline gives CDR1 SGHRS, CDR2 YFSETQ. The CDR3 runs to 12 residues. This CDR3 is CASSLVENIQYF. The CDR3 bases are TGCGCCAGCAGCTTGGTTGAAAACATTCAGTACTTC. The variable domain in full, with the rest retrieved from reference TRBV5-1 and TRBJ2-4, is KAGVTQTPRYLIKTRGQQVTLSCSPISGHRSVSWYQQTPGQGLQFLFEYFSETQRNKGNFPGRFSGRQFSNSRSEMNVSTLELGDSALYLCASSLVENIQYFGAGTRLSVL.

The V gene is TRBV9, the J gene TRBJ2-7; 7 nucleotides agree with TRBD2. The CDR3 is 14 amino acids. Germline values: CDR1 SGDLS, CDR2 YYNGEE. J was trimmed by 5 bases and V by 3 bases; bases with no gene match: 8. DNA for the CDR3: TGTGCCAGCAGCGCCGGAGGGGAGGGCCACGAGCAGTACTTC. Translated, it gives CASSAGGEGHEQYF. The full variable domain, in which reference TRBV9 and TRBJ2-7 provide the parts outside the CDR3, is DSGVTQTPKHLITATGQRVTLRCSPRSGDLSVYWYQQSLDQGLQFLIQYYNGEERAKGNILERFSAQQFPDLHSELNLSSLELGDSALYFCASSAGGEGHEQYFGPGTRLTVT.

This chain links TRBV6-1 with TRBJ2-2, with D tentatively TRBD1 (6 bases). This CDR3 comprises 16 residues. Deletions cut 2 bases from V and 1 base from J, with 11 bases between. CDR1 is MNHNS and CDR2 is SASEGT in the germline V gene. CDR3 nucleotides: TGTGCCAGCAGTGAAATGGGCAGGGGGAACACCGGGGAGCTGTTTTTT. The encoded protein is CASSEMGRGNTGELFF.

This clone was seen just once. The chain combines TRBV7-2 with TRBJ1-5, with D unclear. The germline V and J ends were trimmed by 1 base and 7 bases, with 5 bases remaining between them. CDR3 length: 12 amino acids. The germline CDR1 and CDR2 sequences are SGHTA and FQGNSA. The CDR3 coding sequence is TGTGCCAGCAGCTTAGAGATCCAGCCCCAGCATTTT. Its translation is CASSLEIQPQHF.